These 30 T cell receptor beta chains originate from one sample sequenced in a study of blood T cell repertoires in COVID-19. Profiled with immunoSEQ multiplex PCR; TCRdb holds only in-frame clones, not every one. Of fewer than 250,000 clones listed, roughly 87% are singletons. Sequenced sample: PBMCs or T cells enriched from blood (not recorded which). These receptors came from a young woman with acute COVID-19.

The chain employs TRBV9 and TRBJ2-4; possible D gene TRBD2, 5 bases. CDR1 is SGDLS and CDR2 is YYNGEE in the germline V gene. The CDR3 sequence is 13 residues long. Trimming removed 4 bases at V and 6 bases at J, with 11 bases between. This CDR3 is CASSSHEGNIQYF. As DNA, the CDR3 is TGTGCCAGCAGCAGCCATGAGGGAAACATTCAGTACTTC.

In its sample, this clone was seen a few times. V and J are TRBV11-2 and TRBJ2-4; 9 nucleotides line up with TRBD2. Germline V gene data show CDR1 as SGHAT and CDR2 as FQNNGV. The CDR3 runs to 15 residues. The J segment lost 0 bases and the V segment lost 5 bases, leaving 2 bases of the junction unmatched. The CDR3, as DNA: TGTGCCAGCAGCCTAGCGGGGTTAGCCAAAAACATTCAGTACTTC. Translating gives CASSLAGLAKNIQYF.

The chain is built from TRBV4-1 and TRBJ2-2; 9 nucleotides line up with TRBD2. Germline values: CDR1 MGHRA, CDR2 YSYEKL. Trimming cost V 4 bases and J 5 bases; bases outside gene matches: 11. The CDR3 extends over 17 amino acids. The CDR3 sequence is CASSPQRGVGHTGELFF. The CDR3 region has the DNA TGCGCCAGCAGCCCGCAGCGGGGGGTGGGCCATACCGGGGAGCTGTTTTTT.

This rearrangement joins TRBV2 to TRBJ2-7, with D maybe TRBD1 (6 bases). Germline CDR1 and CDR2: SNHLY and FYNNEI. The V end was cut by 2 bases, the J end by 2 bases, with 10 bases between. CDR3 length: 14 residues. CDR3 in DNA: TGTGCCAGCAGTGAATGGACAGCTACCTACGAGCAGTACTTC. It specifies CASSEWTATYEQYF.

J is TRBJ1-2 and V is TRBV13; TRBD1 aligns across 9 bases. The CDR3 loop spans 17 amino acids. Germline loops: CDR1 PRHDT, CDR2 FYEKMQ (reference sequence). V lost 5 bases and J lost 6; bases outside the gene matches: 16. CDR3 region: CASSGTGGAQITHGYTF. The CDR3 coding sequence is TGTGCCAGCAGCGGCACAGGGGGCGCTCAGATAACGCATGGCTACACCTTC.

V and J are TRBV11-2 and TRBJ1-2, with 8 bases that match TRBD1. The CDR3 has 14 residues. Germline trimming cut 5 bases from V and 6 bases from J; bases unmatched to any gene: 8. Per the germline V gene, CDR1 is SGHAT and CDR2 is FQNNGV. Here the CDR3 DNA reads TGTGCCAGCAGCCCCGGCGACAGGGGTAATGGCTACACCTTC. This codes for CASSPGDRGNGYTF.

The chain links TRBV29-1 to TRBJ2-2, with 9 bases fitting TRBD1. CDR3 size: 14 residues. Germline trimming cut 5 bases from V and 1 base from J; bases unmatched to any gene: 2. Germline values: CDR1 SQVTM, CDR2 ANQGSEA. CDR3 in DNA: TGCAGCGTTTACAGGGGGCTGAACACCGGGGAGCTGTTTTTT. Protein: CSVYRGLNTGELFF.

This clone has a single count. The chain joins TRBV6-1 to TRBJ1-3; possible D gene TRBD1, 5 bases. This CDR3 has 12 residues. Germline-derived CDR1 and CDR2 are MNHNS and SASEGT. Trimming removed 2 bases at V and 10 bases at J, with 9 bases between. The CDR3 spells CASSEIRETIYF. CDR3 nucleotide sequence: TGTGCCAGCAGTGAAATCAGGGAAACCATATATTTT.

V usage is TRBV7-8 and J usage is TRBJ1-2; TRBD1 is a possible D gene (5 bases). Germline CDR1 is SGHVS and CDR2 is FQNEAQ. The V and J ends lost 8 bases and 1 base respectively, with 17 bases between them. The CDR3 has 15 amino acids. For the CDR3, the DNA is TGTGCCAGCGGCCCAACACAGGAGCGTAACTATGGCTACACCTTC. Residues: CASGPTQERNYGYTF.

This chain connects TRBV7-2 to TRBJ1-2; D might be TRBD1 (5 bases). Germline V CDR1 and CDR2: SGHTA, FQGNSA. Trimming shortened V by 7 bases and J by 2 bases, and 14 bases separated the two germline ends. The CDR3 is 14 amino acids. The CDR3 DNA follows: TGTGCCAGCACCCCCGGGGGGAGCAACTATGGCTACACCTTC. It is translated as CASTPGGSNYGYTF. The variable domain in full, with the rest retrieved from reference TRBV7-2 and TRBJ1-2, is GAGVSQSPSNKVTEKGKDVELRCDPISGHTALYWYRQSLGQGLEFLIYFQGNSAPDKSGLPSDRFSAERTGGSVSTLTIQRTQQEDSAVYLCASTPGGSNYGYTFGSGTRLTVV.

The chain carries TRBV19 and TRBJ1-5; D unclear. Germline CDR1 reads LNHDA; CDR2 reads SQIVND (reference sequence). This CDR3 is built from 14 residues. Written as DNA, the CDR3 is TGTGCGACCACGGAGTTTTATAGCAATCAGCCCCAGCATTTT. Translated, it gives CATTEFYSNQPQHF.

The genes are TRBV6-6 and TRBJ2-1; D remains ambiguous. Deletions cut 6 bases from V and 5 bases from J, with 17 bases between. The CDR3 sequence is 15 residues long. Germline lookup yields CDR1 MNHNY and CDR2 SVGAGI (reference sequence). DNA of the CDR3: TGTGCCAGCAGCCCCGCTATGGTCATCAACAATGAGCAGTTCTTC. Protein sequence: CASSPAMVINNEQFF.

The V call is TRBV10-2, the J call TRBJ1-1; weak D call: TRBD1 (5 bases). The germline V and J ends were trimmed by 3 bases and 1 base, with 6 bases remaining between them. This CDR3 has 13 amino acids. Germline V gene sequence: CDR1 WSHSY, CDR2 SAAADI. CDR3 nucleotides: TGCGCCAGCAGTGAAACAGGGAACACTGAAGCTTTCTTT. It encodes CASSETGNTEAFF.

The J gene is TRBJ2-2, the V gene TRBV6-5; D gene unclear. The CDR3 is made up of 15 amino acids. Germline-derived CDR1 and CDR2 are MNHEY and SVGAGI. V dropped 5 bases and J dropped 6 bases, with 16 bases sitting between them. CDR3 bases: TGTGCCAGCAGTCCGGCAGGAAAAGCTTCCGGGGAGCTGTTTTTT. This sequence encodes CASSPAGKASGELFF.

This chain uses TRBV7-8 with TRBJ2-7, with 11 bases identical to TRBD2. The CDR3 totals 15 residues. V lost 8 bases, J lost 6 bases, and 12 bases stayed unmatched. The germline V gene encodes CDR1 SGHVS and CDR2 FQNEAQ. CDR3 protein: CASVTSGGTMGEQYF. CDR3 DNA sequence: TGTGCCAGCGTAACTAGCGGGGGAACAATGGGCGAGCAGTACTTC.

The chain links TRBV6-5 to TRBJ1-2; TRBD1 matches at 8 bases. The CDR3 extends over 14 amino acids. Germline lookup yields CDR1 MNHEY and CDR2 SVGAGI. With 0 bases clipped from V and 8 bases from J, the junction kept 5 bases outside the gene matches. CDR3 residues: CASSYSYRDRGYTF. The CDR3 bases are TGTGCCAGCAGTTACTCGTATCGGGACAGGGGCTACACCTTC.

The genes are TRBV4-3 and TRBJ2-7; 9 bases map to TRBD1. Germline V lookup: CDR1 LGHNA, CDR2 YSLEER. The CDR3 extends over 14 amino acids. Trimming at V came to 2 bases and at J to 4 bases, leaving 3 bases not matched to a gene. CDR3 residues: CASSQSTGGYEQYF. In DNA, the CDR3 is TGCGCCAGCAGCCAATCGACAGGGGGTTACGAGCAGTACTTC.

This chain links TRBV30 with TRBJ1-1; TRBD1 might be the D (6 bases). Deletions cut 5 bases from V and 2 bases from J, with 12 bases between. This CDR3 spans 13 amino acids. In germline, CDR1 is GTSNPN, CDR2 SVGIG (reference sequence). CDR3 residues: CAWEGQLNTEAFF. As DNA, the CDR3 is TGTGCCTGGGAAGGACAGCTCAACACTGAAGCTTTCTTT.

This chain uses TRBV3-1 (or the pseudogene TRBV3-2) with TRBJ2-7, with D perhaps matching TRBD1 (6 bases). CDR1 is LGHDT, CDR2 YNNKEL, per germline (reference sequence). The CDR3 is 15 residues long. The V gene lost 0 bases and the J gene lost 12 bases, with 21 bases spanning the gap. CDR3 protein: CASSQDPFRDTRPYF. In DNA, the CDR3 is TGTGCCAGCAGCCAAGACCCATTCCGGGACACAAGGCCGTACTTC.

This chain links TRBV25-1 with TRBJ2-1; D is uncertain. CDR3 length: 14 residues. V lost 5 bases to trimming and J lost 5 bases, with 13 bases between them. CDR1 is MGHDK, CDR2 SYGVNS, per germline. CDR3 amino acids: CASSTLTINNEQFF. CDR3 DNA sequence: TGTGCCAGCAGTACCCTGACAATCAACAATGAGCAGTTCTTC.

The chain joins TRBV7-8 to TRBJ2-6; TRBD2 might be the D (6 bases). Germline lookup yields CDR1 SGHVS and CDR2 FQNEAQ. Trimming took off 5 bases at V and 0 bases at J, with 23 bases between the two ends. The CDR3 is 20 amino acids. In DNA, the CDR3 is TGTGCCAGCAGCCCATTCCGGCTTATAGGCGGGAACTCTGGGGCCAACGTCCTGACTTTC. Amino acids: CASSPFRLIGGNSGANVLTF.

This sequence joins TRBV18 and TRBJ2-1; possible D gene TRBD2, 6 bases. The CDR3 length is 15 residues. Per germline, CDR1 KGHSH and CDR2 LQKENI. V lost 6 bases to trimming and J lost 6 bases, with 18 bases between them. CDR3 sequence reads: CASSSGLKYPNEQFF. CDR3 DNA: TGTGCCAGCTCGTCGGGACTCAAATATCCCAATGAGCAGTTCTTC.

Only one count was recorded for this clone. The chain links TRBV3-1 (or the pseudogene TRBV3-2) to TRBJ1-1; possible D gene TRBD1, 6 bases. V lost 0 bases and J 4 bases, leaving 9 bases between the germline ends. Germline CDR1 reads LGHDT; CDR2 reads YNNKEL (reference sequence). This CDR3 spans 14 amino acids. The CDR3 DNA sequence: TGTGCCAGCAGCCAAGAATGGACAGTCACTGAAGCTTTCTTT. It translates to CASSQEWTVTEAFF.

V gene TRBV6-2 or TRBV6-3 combines with J gene TRBJ2-2; TRBD1 matches 7 bases. Germline trimming cut 5 bases from V and 4 bases from J; bases unmatched to any gene: 4. This CDR3 region has 14 residues. Looked up from germline, CDR1 is MNHEY and CDR2 is SVGEGT. The CDR3 nucleotides read TGTGCCAGCAGTACGGGACAGAGCACCGGGGAGCTGTTTTTT. Its translation: CASSTGQSTGELFF.

This chain uses TRBV27 with TRBJ2-7; 7 bases agree with TRBD1. CDR3 length: 11 amino acids. Germline CDR1 reads MNHEY; CDR2 reads SMNVEV (reference sequence). V shed 7 bases, J shed 6 bases, and the junction held 3 bases outside the gene matches. CDR3 sequence reads: CASIAGGEQYF. The DNA for the CDR3 is TGTGCCAGCATTGCAGGGGGCGAGCAGTACTTC.

The rearrangement uses TRBV19 and TRBJ1-2; D call uncertain. The length of the CDR3 is 15 residues. Germline V gives CDR1 LNHDA, CDR2 SQIVND (reference sequence). Trimming removed 5 bases at V and 1 base at J, with 14 bases between. The CDR3 region has the DNA TGTGCCAGTAGTGAGACATTAGATCTTAACTATGGCTACACCTTC. It is translated as CASSETLDLNYGYTF.

CDR3 region: CASSWGKSSYNSPLHF. The CDR3 nucleotides read TGTGCCAGCAGTTGGGGCAAAAGCTCCTATAATTCACCCCTCCACTTT. The chain has TRBV27 and TRBJ1-6; D may be TRBD1 (5 bases). Germline V gives CDR1 MNHEY, CDR2 SMNVEV (reference sequence). CDR3 length: 16 residues. The V and J ends lost 4 bases and 0 bases respectively, with 10 bases between them.

The chain combines TRBV4-1 with TRBJ2-1; D is unclear. Germline values: CDR1 MGHRA, CDR2 YSYEKL. Trimming cost V 1 base and J 4 bases, with 5 bases left between them. There are 13 residues in the CDR3. CDR3 bases: TGCGCCAGCAGCCAAGCTACTTACAATGAGCAGTTCTTC. It specifies CASSQATYNEQFF.

The V call is TRBV5-1, the J call TRBJ2-7; no clear D gene. Germline-derived CDR1 and CDR2 are SGHRS and YFSETQ. The V end lost 0 bases, the J end lost 5 bases, and 15 bases lay between the germline ends. This CDR3 spans 15 amino acids. CDR3 loop: CASSLGHPTRDEQYF. The CDR3 bases are TGCGCCAGCAGCTTGGGGCATCCGACCCGGGACGAGCAGTACTTC.

This rearrangement joins TRBV7-6 to TRBJ1-6; D not certain. CDR3 length: 13 residues. CDR1 is SGHVS, CDR2 FNYEAQ, per germline. V was trimmed by 1 base and J by 8 bases, leaving 6 bases between them. CDR3 region: CASSLGEDSPLHF. The DNA of the CDR3 is TGTGCCAGCAGCTTAGGGGAGGATTCACCCCTCCACTTT.